This T cell receptor (beta chain) was identified during a study of identical twins. Broader study findings: Out-of-frame alpha sequences that twins shared showed excess low generation probability. Beta clonotypes that were abundant in cord blood contained fewer insertions, a pattern absent from memory repertoires. Zero-insertion findings could be partly confounded by invariant cells (MAIT and iNKT cells).

This clonotype has at least ten counts. Its antigen remains unknown. TCRdb redid the calling of the 5' RACE reads with MiXCR, one entry per CDR3 protein. The sample contains approximately 700,000 distinct CDR3 sequences, 5.5% to 6.5% of which appear only once. Donors were all healthy Caucasians. The receptor comes from a young man in good health. The sample taken for sequencing was naive T cells sorted from blood.

CDR3 loop: CSVEDVGREETQYF. In DNA, the CDR3 is TGCAGCGTTGAAGATGTAGGGCGGGAAGAGACCCAGTACTTC. This rearrangement joins TRBV29-1 to TRBJ2-5; tentative D call: TRBD2 (5 bases). V lost 0 bases to trimming and J lost 3 bases, with 11 bases between them. Germline V gene sequence: CDR1 SQVTM, CDR2 ANQGSEA. The CDR3 consists of 14 residues.